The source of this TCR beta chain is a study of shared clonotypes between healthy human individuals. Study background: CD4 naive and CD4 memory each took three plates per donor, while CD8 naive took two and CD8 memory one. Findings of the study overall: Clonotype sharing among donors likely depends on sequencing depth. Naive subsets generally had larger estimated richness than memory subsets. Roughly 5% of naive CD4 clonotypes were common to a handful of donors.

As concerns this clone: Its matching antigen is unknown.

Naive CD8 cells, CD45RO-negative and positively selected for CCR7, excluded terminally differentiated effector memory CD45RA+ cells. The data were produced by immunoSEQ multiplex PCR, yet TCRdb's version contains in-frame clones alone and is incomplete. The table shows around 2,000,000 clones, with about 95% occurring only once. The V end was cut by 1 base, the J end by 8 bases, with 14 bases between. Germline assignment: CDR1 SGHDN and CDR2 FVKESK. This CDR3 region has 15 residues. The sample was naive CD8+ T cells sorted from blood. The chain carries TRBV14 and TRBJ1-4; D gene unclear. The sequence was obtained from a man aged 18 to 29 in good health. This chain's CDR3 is CASSQGPFSYEKLFF. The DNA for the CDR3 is TGTGCCAGCAGCCAAGGCCCGTTTTCCTACGAAAAACTGTTTTTT.